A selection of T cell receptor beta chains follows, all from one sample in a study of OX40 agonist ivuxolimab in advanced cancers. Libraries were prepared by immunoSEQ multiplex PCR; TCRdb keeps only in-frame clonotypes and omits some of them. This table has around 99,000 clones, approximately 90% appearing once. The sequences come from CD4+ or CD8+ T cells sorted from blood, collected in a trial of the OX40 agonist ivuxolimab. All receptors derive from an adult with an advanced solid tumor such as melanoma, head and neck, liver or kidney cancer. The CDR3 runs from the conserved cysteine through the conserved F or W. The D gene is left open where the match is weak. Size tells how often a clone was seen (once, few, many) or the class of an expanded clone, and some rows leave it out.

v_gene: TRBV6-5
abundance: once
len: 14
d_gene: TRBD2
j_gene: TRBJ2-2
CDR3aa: CASRLAANTGELFF
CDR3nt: TGTGCCAGCAGACTAGCGGCGAACACCGGGGAGCTGTTTTTT

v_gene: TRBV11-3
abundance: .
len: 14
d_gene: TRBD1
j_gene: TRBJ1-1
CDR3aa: CASSLGQGVGEAFF
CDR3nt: TGTGCCAGCAGCTTGGGACAGGGGGTAGGTGAAGCTTTCTTT

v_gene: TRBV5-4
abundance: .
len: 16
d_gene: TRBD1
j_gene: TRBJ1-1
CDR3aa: CASSPQGGLSVAEAFF
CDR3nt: TGTGCCAGCAGCCCTCAGGGGGGGCTGTCTGTCGCTGAAGCTTTCTTT

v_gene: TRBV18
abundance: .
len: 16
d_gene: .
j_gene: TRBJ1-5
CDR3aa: CASSRQGRNSNQPQHF
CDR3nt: TGTGCCAGCTCACGGCAGGGACGGAATAGCAATCAGCCCCAGCATTTT

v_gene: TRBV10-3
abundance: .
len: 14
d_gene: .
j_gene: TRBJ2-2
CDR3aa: CAISPLWEPGELFF
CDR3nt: TGTGCCATCAGCCCGCTGTGGGAACCCGGGGAGCTGTTTTTT

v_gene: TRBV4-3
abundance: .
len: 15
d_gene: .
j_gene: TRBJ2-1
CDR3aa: CASSGSYRSYNEQFF
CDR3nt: TGCGCCAGCAGCGGGAGTTACCGCTCCTACAATGAGCAGTTCTTC

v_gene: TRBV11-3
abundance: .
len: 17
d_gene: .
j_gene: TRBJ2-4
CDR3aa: CASSLDSLGAGFGVQYF
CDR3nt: TGTGCCAGCAGCTTAGATTCCCTGGGAGCGGGCTTCGGGGTTCAGTACTTC

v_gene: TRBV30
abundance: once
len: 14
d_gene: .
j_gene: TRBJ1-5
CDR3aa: CAWRPDSYNQPQHF
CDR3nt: TGTGCCTGGAGGCCGGACAGCTACAATCAGCCCCAGCATTTT

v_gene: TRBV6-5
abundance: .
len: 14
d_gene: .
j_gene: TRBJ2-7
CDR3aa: CASSYTRGPYEQYF
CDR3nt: TGTGCCAGCAGTTACACGAGAGGCCCGTACGAGCAGTACTTC

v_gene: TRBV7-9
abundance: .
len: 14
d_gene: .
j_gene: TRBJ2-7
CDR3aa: CASSYHEEPYEQYF
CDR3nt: TGTGCCAGCAGCTACCACGAAGAGCCTTACGAGCAGTACTTC

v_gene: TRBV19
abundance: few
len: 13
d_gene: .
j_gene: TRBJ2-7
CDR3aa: CASSIQTSGEQYF
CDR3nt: TGTGCCAGTAGTATCCAGACAAGTGGGGAGCAGTACTTC

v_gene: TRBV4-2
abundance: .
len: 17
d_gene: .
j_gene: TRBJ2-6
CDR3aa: CASSNLGLLSGANVLTF
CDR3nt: TGTGCCAGCAGTAACTTGGGGCTGCTCTCTGGGGCCAACGTCCTGACTTTC

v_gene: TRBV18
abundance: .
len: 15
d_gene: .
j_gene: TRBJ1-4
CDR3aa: CASSSQGAANEKLFF
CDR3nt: TGTGCCAGCTCATCCCAGGGCGCGGCTAATGAAAAACTGTTTTTT

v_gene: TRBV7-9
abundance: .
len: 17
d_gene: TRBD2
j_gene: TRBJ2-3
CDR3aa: CASRRLAGERGTDTQYF
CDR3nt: TGTGCCAGCAGGCGACTAGCGGGAGAACGAGGCACAGATACGCAGTATTTT

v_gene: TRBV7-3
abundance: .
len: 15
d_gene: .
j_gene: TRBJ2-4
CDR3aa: CASSPPMRLRGIQYF
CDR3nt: TGTGCCAGCAGCCCCCCGATGAGGTTACGAGGCATTCAGTACTTC

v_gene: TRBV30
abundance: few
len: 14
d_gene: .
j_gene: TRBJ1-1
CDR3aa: CAWSGQVPHTEAFF
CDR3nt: TGTGCCTGGAGTGGACAGGTCCCCCACACTGAAGCTTTCTTT

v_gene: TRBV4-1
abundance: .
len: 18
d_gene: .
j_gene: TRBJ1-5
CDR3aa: CASSQEPPERNSNQPQHF
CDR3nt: TGCGCCAGCAGCCAAGAACCTCCGGAAAGAAATAGCAATCAGCCCCAGCATTTT

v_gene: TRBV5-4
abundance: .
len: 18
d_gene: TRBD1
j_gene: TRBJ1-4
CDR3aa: CASSWDPGQGPNSEKLFF
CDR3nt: TGTGCCAGCAGCTGGGATCCGGGACAGGGACCGAACAGTGAAAAACTGTTTTTT

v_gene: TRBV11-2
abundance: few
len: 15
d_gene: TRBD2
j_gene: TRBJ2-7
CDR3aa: CASSFGTSGPYEQYF
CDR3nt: TGTGCCAGCAGCTTCGGGACTAGCGGCCCCTACGAGCAGTACTTC

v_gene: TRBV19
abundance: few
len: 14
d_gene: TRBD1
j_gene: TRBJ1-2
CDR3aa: CASSSYRGNYGYTF
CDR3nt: TGTGCCAGTAGTTCATACAGGGGCAACTATGGCTACACCTTC

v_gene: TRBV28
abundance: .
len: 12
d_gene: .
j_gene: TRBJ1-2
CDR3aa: CASSLVRTGYTF
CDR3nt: TGTGCCAGCAGTTTGGTTAGGACTGGCTACACCTTC

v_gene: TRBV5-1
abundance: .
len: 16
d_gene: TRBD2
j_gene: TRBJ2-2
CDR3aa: CASSLFLAGDTGELFF
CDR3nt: TGCGCCAGCAGCTTGTTTCTAGCGGGAGACACCGGGGAGCTGTTTTTT

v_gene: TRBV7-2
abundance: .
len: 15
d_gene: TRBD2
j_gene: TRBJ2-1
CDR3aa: CASSFLAGNYNEQFF
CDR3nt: TGTGCCAGCAGCTTTCTAGCGGGGAACTACAATGAGCAGTTCTTC

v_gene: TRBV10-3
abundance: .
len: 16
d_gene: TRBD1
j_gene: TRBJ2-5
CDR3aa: CAISAQTGGGMETQYF
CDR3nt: TGTGCCATCAGTGCTCAGACAGGGGGAGGGATGGAGACCCAGTACTTC

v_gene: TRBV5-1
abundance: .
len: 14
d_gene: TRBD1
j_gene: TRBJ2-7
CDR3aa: CASSQTGGFYEQYF
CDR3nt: TGCGCCAGCAGCCAAACAGGGGGCTTCTACGAGCAGTACTTC

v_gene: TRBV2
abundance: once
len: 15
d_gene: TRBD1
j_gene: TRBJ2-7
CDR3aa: CASIPDRGWSYEQYF
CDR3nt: TGTGCCAGCATCCCGGACAGGGGGTGGTCCTACGAGCAGTACTTC

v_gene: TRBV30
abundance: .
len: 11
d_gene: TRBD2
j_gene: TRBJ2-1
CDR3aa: CAWSSGTSKFF
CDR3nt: TGTGCCTGGAGTTCCGGGACTAGTAAGTTCTTC

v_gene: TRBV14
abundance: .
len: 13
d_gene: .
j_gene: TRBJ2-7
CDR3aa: CASSRTWVHEQYF
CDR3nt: TGTGCCAGCAGCAGGACCTGGGTGCACGAGCAGTACTTC

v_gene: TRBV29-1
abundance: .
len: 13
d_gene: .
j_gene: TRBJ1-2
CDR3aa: CSVGAGEYYGYTF
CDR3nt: TGCAGCGTTGGGGCAGGGGAATACTATGGCTACACCTTC

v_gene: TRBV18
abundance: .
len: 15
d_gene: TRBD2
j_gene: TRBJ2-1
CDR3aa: CASSPPLAGEDEQFF
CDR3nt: TGTGCCAGCTCACCACCGCTAGCGGGAGAGGATGAGCAGTTCTTC

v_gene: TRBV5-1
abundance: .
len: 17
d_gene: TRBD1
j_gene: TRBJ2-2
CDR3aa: CASSLAPGQGFTGELFF
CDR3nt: TGCGCCAGCAGCTTGGCACCGGGACAGGGGTTTACCGGGGAGCTGTTTTTT

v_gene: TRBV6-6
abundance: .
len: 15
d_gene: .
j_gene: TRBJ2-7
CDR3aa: CASSPPSGGGYEQYF
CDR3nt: TGTGCCAGCAGTCCCCCTAGCGGAGGGGGATACGAGCAGTACTTC

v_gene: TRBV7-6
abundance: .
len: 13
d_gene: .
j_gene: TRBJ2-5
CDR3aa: CASSLDSQETQYF
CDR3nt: TGTGCCAGCAGCTTGGACAGCCAAGAGACCCAGTACTTC

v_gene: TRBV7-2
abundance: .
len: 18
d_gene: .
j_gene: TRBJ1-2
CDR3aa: CASSLAPHTTGFGGGYTF
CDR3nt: TGTGCCAGCAGCTTAGCCCCGCATACTACAGGGTTTGGAGGAGGCTACACCTTC

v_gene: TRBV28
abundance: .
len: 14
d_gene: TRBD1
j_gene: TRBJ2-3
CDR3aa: CASRPGQGESVAYF
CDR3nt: TGTGCCAGCAGACCGGGACAGGGGGAATCAGTTGCGTATTTT

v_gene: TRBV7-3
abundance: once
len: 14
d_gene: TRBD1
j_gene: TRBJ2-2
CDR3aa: CASSSPQGSGELFF
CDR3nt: TGTGCCAGCAGCTCCCCACAGGGGTCCGGGGAGCTGTTTTTT

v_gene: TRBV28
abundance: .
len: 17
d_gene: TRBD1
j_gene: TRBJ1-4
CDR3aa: CASSGQGAPTTNEKLFF
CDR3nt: TGTGCCAGCAGTGGACAGGGGGCTCCCACAACTAATGAAAAACTGTTTTTT

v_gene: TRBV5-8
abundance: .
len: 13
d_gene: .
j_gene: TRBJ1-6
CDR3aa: CASSLRGNSPLHF
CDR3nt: TGTGCCAGCAGCTTAAGGGGTAATTCACCCCTCCACTTT

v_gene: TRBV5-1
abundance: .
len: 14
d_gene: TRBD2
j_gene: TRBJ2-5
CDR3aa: CASRVSGVQETQYF
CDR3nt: TGCGCCAGCAGGGTTAGCGGGGTTCAAGAGACCCAGTACTTC

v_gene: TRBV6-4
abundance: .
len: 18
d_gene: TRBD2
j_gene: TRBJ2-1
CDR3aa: CASSDSRVAGVSYNEQFF
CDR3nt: TGTGCCAGCAGTGACTCGAGAGTAGCGGGAGTTTCCTACAATGAGCAGTTCTTC

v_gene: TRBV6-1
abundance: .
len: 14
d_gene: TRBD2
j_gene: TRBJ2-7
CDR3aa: CASSVLAGAPEQYF
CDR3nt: TGTGCCAGCAGTGTACTAGCGGGGGCCCCCGAGCAGTACTTC

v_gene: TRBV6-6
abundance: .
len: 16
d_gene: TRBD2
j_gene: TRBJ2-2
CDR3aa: CATAGTSGNKDGELFF
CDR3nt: TGTGCCACTGCCGGGACTAGCGGAAACAAGGACGGGGAGCTGTTTTTT

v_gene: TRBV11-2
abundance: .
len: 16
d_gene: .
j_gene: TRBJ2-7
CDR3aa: CASSLGASGLFYEQYF
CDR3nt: TGTGCCAGCAGCTTAGGGGCCAGTGGACTCTTCTACGAGCAGTACTTC